One sample yielded the 10 T cell receptor beta chains listed below, sequenced in a study of blood T cells in healthy people across ages. Then a second PCR, running roughly 7 to 11 cycles, was carried out with a sample-barcoded 5' primer and a J-beta primer mix. TCRdb redid the calling of the 5' RACE reads with MiXCR, one entry per CDR3 protein. The table shows 750,000 to 950,000 distinct CDR3 sequences, with approximately 24% occurring only once. These data were also filed under a second study, of T cells of mothers and their children.

The sequenced sample consisted of blood. The receptors derive from a boy aged 5-17 years in good health.

This clonotype turned up a few times. V and J are TRBV20-1 and TRBJ2-5, with 10 bases aligning to TRBD2. The V segment lost 3 bases and the J segment 4 bases; nucleotides outside the gene matches: 14. Per germline, CDR1 DFQATT and CDR2 SNEGSKA (reference sequence). The CDR3 has 17 residues. CDR3: CSASPSGGLGTGETQYF. CDR3 nucleotides: TGCAGTGCTAGTCCTAGCGGGGGTCTTGGGACTGGAGAGACCCAGTACTTC.

This clonotype was counted a few times. CDR3 in amino acids: CASSSLQEQYF. CDR3 coding DNA: TGTGCCAGCAGCTCATTACAGGAGCAGTACTTC. The chain is built from TRBV7-8 and TRBJ2-7; D unclear. CDR3 length equals 11 residues. The V gene's germline CDR1 is SGHVS and CDR2 FQNEAQ. V was shortened by 4 bases and J by 7 bases, with 8 bases between the two germline ends.

This clonotype has just a few counts. One end of the junction is discordant with germline, which a read error may explain. V usage is TRBV12-3 or TRBV12-4 and J usage is TRBJ1-2; no reliable D call. The CDR3 consists of 13 residues. The CDR3 bases are TGTGCCAGCACTTTAACCGGCGAGTATGGCTACACCTTC. Protein: CASTLTGEYGYTF.

This rearrangement joins TRBV5-1 to TRBJ2-1, with a tentative D call TRBD2 (5 bases). Germline lookup yields CDR1 SGHRS and CDR2 YFSETQ. The CDR3 is made up of 13 amino acids. V lost 2 bases and J 8 bases, leaving 11 bases between the germline ends. The CDR3, as DNA: TGCGCCAGCAGCTTCACACGGCGGGATGAGCAGTTCTTC. The encoded protein is CASSFTRRDEQFF. The variable domain in full, with the rest retrieved from reference TRBV5-1 and TRBJ2-1, is KAGVTQTPRYLIKTRGQQVTLSCSPISGHRSVSWYQQTPGQGLQFLFEYFSETQRNKGNFPGRFSGRQFSNSRSEMNVSTLELGDSALYLCASSFTRRDEQFFGPGTRLTVL.

This clonotype came up a few times. The CDR3 region has the DNA TGTGCCAGCAGTCACCGCTCAGGGTCCACTGAAGCTTTCTTT. Translation gives CASSHRSGSTEAFF. V usage is TRBV12-3 or TRBV12-4 and J usage is TRBJ1-1; tentative D call: TRBD1 (5 bases). Trimming cost V 5 bases and J 4 bases, with 14 bases left between them. This CDR3 has 14 residues.

The chain joins TRBV20-1 to TRBJ2-5, with TRBD2 matching over 8 bases. V dropped 1 base and J dropped 5; count of bases not matched to a gene: 12. The germline V gene encodes CDR1 DFQATT and CDR2 SNEGSKA (reference sequence). This CDR3 is 16 amino acids long. The CDR3 region is CSARGTSGDTAETQYF. CDR3 coding DNA: TGCAGTGCTAGAGGTACTAGCGGCGATACCGCGGAGACCCAGTACTTC.

As for this clonotype: One end of the junction fails to match germline, which may point to a read error. CDR3 loop: CASSWGARGQGTDTQYF. CDR3 DNA sequence: TGTGCCAGCAGTTGGGGTGCCCGGGGACAGGGAACAGATACGCAGTATTTC. The chain links TRBV12-3 or TRBV12-4 to TRBJ2-3; 9 positions agree with TRBD1. The CDR3 is made up of 17 amino acids.

The chain uses TRBV12-3 or TRBV12-4 and TRBJ2-6, with D possibly being TRBD1 (6 bases). CDR3 length equals 16 residues. V dropped 5 bases and J dropped 0 bases, with 11 bases sitting between them. CDR3 bases: TGTGCCAGCAGTAAGACAGGAAGCTCTGGGGCCAACGTCCTGACTTTC. It yields the protein CASSKTGSSGANVLTF.

In this sample, this clonotype turned up a few times. The chain combines TRBV10-3 with TRBJ1-1; TRBD1 matches at 8 bases. Per germline, CDR1 ENHRY and CDR2 SYGVKD. Losses at the gene ends were 2 bases for V and 7 bases for J; bases not matched to a gene: 15. The CDR3 length is 17 residues. CDR3 region: CAISEHAGQATRIEAFF. In DNA form, the CDR3 reads TGTGCCATCAGTGAGCATGCGGGACAGGCGACTCGGATTGAAGCTTTCTTT.

This clonotype was seen a few times. The chain recombines TRBV5-1 with TRBJ1-4; D perhaps matches TRBD1 (5 bases). V was pared by 4 bases and J by 8 bases, with 18 bases between. The length of the CDR3 is 15 residues. Germline assignment: CDR1 SGHRS and CDR2 YFSETQ. The CDR3 nucleotides are TGCGCCAGCAGCAGAATGGGGACGGGTGACGAAAAACTGTTTTTT. Residues: CASSRMGTGDEKLFF.